This T cell receptor (beta chain) derives from a study of T-cell reconstitution after alpha-beta-depleted transplantation in children. The library targeted TCRbeta and was prepared with unique molecular identifiers. One entry per CDR3 protein results from TCRdb running MiXCR on the PCR reads. This sample carries some 840,000 distinct CDR3 sequences, approximately 15% of them seen once, and the ten largest clones take around 5%. Comment on this clonotype: Its antigen is undetermined.

Study conclusions and caveats: The study reportedly traced alpha-beta T cells about two months after transplant to several hundred expanded graft clones.

Germline CDR1 and CDR2: SGHRS and YFSETQ. The CDR3 is 15 residues long. V shed 3 bases and J shed 0 bases, with 12 bases lying between them. The TCR was taken from a male patient younger than 18 who had a stem cell transplant for acute lymphoblastic leukemia, so the T cells may come from the graft donor. The chain recombines TRBV5-1 with TRBJ1-1; D may be TRBD1 (5 bases). Sequenced here: PBMCs, mostly from graft donor cells, sampled 360 days after TCRalphabeta/CD19-depleted stem cell transplant. The CDR3 region has the DNA TGCGCCAGCAGCTCTGGGACCGGAATGAACACTGAAGCTTTCTTT. Protein sequence: CASSSGTGMNTEAFF.